Each of the 28 T cell receptor beta chains below was sequenced from the same sample in a study of T cell changes during pregnancy in multiple sclerosis. Here immunoSEQ multiplex PCR was the method, and the copy in TCRdb shows in-frame clones only, minus some. The sample carries 55,000 to 75,000 clones, 90% to 95% recorded once. Sequencing used peripheral blood, obtained after pregnancy. Source of these receptors: a female donor with multiple sclerosis, enrolled in a pregnancy study.

This chain joins TRBV28 and TRBJ1-1; D gene unclear. Germline V gene data show CDR1 as MDHEN and CDR2 as SYDVKM. V lost 7 bases and J lost 8, with 11 bases in between. The CDR3 runs to 11 residues. The CDR3 spells CASIGVTEAFF. The CDR3 nucleotides read TGTGCCAGCATCGGTGTTACGGAAGCTTTCTTT.

This rearrangement joins TRBV19 to TRBJ2-3; weak D call: TRBD2 (6 bases). Trimming took off 5 bases at V and 3 bases at J, with 15 bases between the two ends. The CDR3 runs to 15 residues. Germline CDR1 is LNHDA and CDR2 is SQIVND (reference sequence). The CDR3 region is CASSSRSDYTDTQYF. CDR3 DNA sequence: TGTGCCAGTAGTTCACGTTCGGACTATACAGATACGCAGTATTTT.

This clone has just one count. The rearrangement uses TRBV7-9 and TRBJ1-2, with D possibly TRBD1 on 5 matching bases. The CDR3 contains 13 residues. Deletions cut 6 bases from V and 4 bases from J, with 12 bases between. Germline assignment: CDR1 SEHNR and CDR2 FQNEAQ (reference sequence). CDR3 in DNA: TGTGCCAGCAGAAGATTACAGGTCTATGGCTACACCTTC. As protein: CASRRLQVYGYTF.

The V and J genes are TRBV9 and TRBJ2-1; 15 bases are shared with TRBD2. The CDR3 length is 16 residues. The germline CDR1 and CDR2 sequences are SGDLS and YYNGEE. J gave up 9 bases and V 4 bases, and 8 bases lay outside the gene matches. The CDR3 region has the DNA TGTGCCAGCAGCCCAGGGACTAGCGGGAGGCGAAGTGAGCAGTTCTTC. It yields the protein CASSPGTSGRRSEQFF.

The V and J genes are TRBV27 and TRBJ1-4, with D perhaps matching TRBD1 (6 bases). The CDR3 sequence is 13 residues long. Germline-derived CDR1 and CDR2 are MNHEY and SMNVEV (reference sequence). Trimming cost V 8 bases and J 4 bases, with 11 bases left between them. CDR3 in DNA: TGTGCCAGCGGGGGGGGCTTTAATGAAAAACTGTTTTTT. Translation: CASGGGFNEKLFF.

The CDR3 DNA reads TGTGCCAGCAGTCCCGGGACTAGCGGGAGGGCGAACACCGGGGAGCTGTTTTTT. The encoded protein is CASSPGTSGRANTGELFF. The V call is TRBV6-4, the J call TRBJ2-2, with TRBD2 identical over 16 bases. This CDR3 region has 18 residues. Germline V gene data show CDR1 as MRHNA and CDR2 as SNTAGT. Trimming took 5 bases from V and 0 from J; bases not matched to a gene: 3.

The chain recombines TRBV25-1 with TRBJ2-5; 13 bases agree with TRBD2. The J call may be wrong; the DNA end is better matched by TRBJ2-7. The length of the CDR3 is 17 residues. Germline V gene sequence: CDR1 MGHDK, CDR2 SYGVNS. In DNA form, the CDR3 reads TGTGCCAGCAGTCCTCGACTAGCGGGAGGCCCGGTCTACGAGCAGTACTTC. Its protein product is CASSPRLAGGPVYEQYF.

The chain joins TRBV7-6 to TRBJ2-5, with 7 bases matching TRBD1. Germline CDR1 and CDR2: SGHVS and FNYEAQ. Trimming at V came to 4 bases and at J to 1 base, leaving 3 bases not matched to a gene. There are 14 residues in the CDR3. The CDR3 DNA is TGTGCCAGCAGCTCCAGGACAGGCCAAGAGACCCAGTACTTC. Translation gives CASSSRTGQETQYF. Based on the CDR3 plus reference TRBV7-6 and TRBJ2-5, the full variable domain is GAGVSQSPRYKVTKRGQDVALRCDPISGHVSLYWYRQALGQGPEFLTYFNYEAQQDKSGLPNDRFSAERPEGSISTLTIQRTEQRDSAMYRCASSSRTGQETQYFGPGTRLLVL.

This chain joins TRBV4-1 and TRBJ1-2; 9 bases fit TRBD1. The CDR3 totals 16 residues. Germline V gives CDR1 MGHRA, CDR2 YSYEKL. Losses at the gene ends were 4 bases for V and 1 base for J; bases not matched to a gene: 7. The CDR3 nucleotides are TGCGCCAGCAGCCGCTTGCCGGGACAGGGTAACTATGGCTACACCTTC. Translation gives CASSRLPGQGNYGYTF.

The V and J genes are TRBV6-5 and TRBJ2-3; D is possibly TRBD2 (5 bases). The CDR3 loop spans 14 amino acids. Trimming removed 4 bases at V and 4 bases at J, with 12 bases between. Germline lookup yields CDR1 MNHEY and CDR2 SVGAGI. The CDR3 DNA is TGTGCCAGCAGTTTTAGTAGCGCGGCAGATACGCAGTATTTT. It specifies CASSFSSAADTQYF.

J is TRBJ2-7 and V is TRBV2; a possible D gene is TRBD2 (6 bases). Germline V gene sequence: CDR1 SNHLY, CDR2 FYNNEI. V dropped 1 base and J dropped 1 base, with 11 bases sitting between them. CDR3 length: 15 amino acids. The CDR3 here is CASSEVGGVSYEQYF. As DNA, the CDR3 is TGTGCCAGCAGTGAAGTGGGCGGGGTTTCCTACGAGCAGTACTTC.

The rearrangement joins TRBV7-9 to TRBJ1-4; D possibly corresponds to TRBD1 (6 bases). This CDR3 has 15 residues. Germline CDR1 is SEHNR and CDR2 is FQNEAQ (reference sequence). Trimming left V 2 bases short and J 7 bases short, with 14 bases between. CDR3: CASSLWGRGSEKLFF. The DNA of the CDR3 is TGTGCCAGCAGCTTATGGGGCAGGGGATCTGAAAAACTGTTTTTT.

The rearrangement uses TRBV7-3 and TRBJ2-3, with 13 bases matching TRBD2. Germline V gives CDR1 SGHTA, CDR2 FQGTGA. With 4 bases clipped from V and 4 bases from J, the junction kept 5 bases outside the gene matches. The CDR3 sequence is 16 residues long. Here the CDR3 DNA reads TGTGCCAGCAGCTCAGGACTAGCGGGAGCTGCAGATACGCAGTATTTT. Amino acid sequence: CASSSGLAGAADTQYF.

The chain joins TRBV5-1 to TRBJ2-7; 14 bases align to TRBD2. Germline CDR1 reads SGHRS; CDR2 reads YFSETQ. The CDR3 is 17 amino acids. Trimming took 4 bases from V and 6 from J; bases not matched to a gene: 12. This chain's CDR3 is CASSRGLAGGSGGEQYF. The CDR3 coding sequence is TGCGCCAGCAGCCGAGGACTAGCGGGAGGTTCGGGAGGCGAGCAGTACTTC.

CDR3 protein: CASTGGAGGNEQFF. Written as DNA, the CDR3 is TGTGCCAGCACCGGGGGGGCAGGAGGCAATGAGCAGTTCTTC. V usage is TRBV6-6 and J usage is TRBJ2-1, with 8 bases lining up with TRBD2. Trimming removed 7 bases from V and 6 bases from J; junction bases left unmatched: 8. This CDR3 contains 14 residues. Germline V gene lookup returns CDR1 MNHNY and CDR2 SVGAGI (reference sequence).

The chain couples TRBV10-2 to TRBJ2-3, with D maybe TRBD2 (6 bases). Trimming removed 4 bases from V and 1 base from J, with 9 bases in between. The CDR3 totals 14 residues. Germline V CDR1 and CDR2: WSHSY, SAAADI. The CDR3 nucleotides read TGCGCCAGCAGTGGGAGCGGGCGCACAGATACGCAGTATTTT. Translated, it gives CASSGSGRTDTQYF.

The chain employs TRBV21-1 and TRBJ1-5. TRBV21-1 is flagged as a pseudogene. CDR3 length equals 17 residues. The CDR3 loop reads CASSKEEGGIHNQPQHF. CDR3 in DNA: TGTGCCAGCAGCAAAGAAGAAGGAGGGATCCACAATCAGCCCCAGCATTTT.

J is TRBJ2-1 and V is TRBV28; 14 bases are a match to TRBD2. With V trimmed by 8 bases and J by 7 bases, 10 bases remained unmatched. Looked up from germline, CDR1 is MDHEN and CDR2 is SYDVKM. The length of the CDR3 is 16 residues. DNA of the CDR3: TGTGCCAGCCTGACTAGCGGGAGGGCCTGGGGTAATGAGCAGTTCTTC. This gives the protein CASLTSGRAWGNEQFF. Together with reference TRBV28 and TRBJ2-1, the CDR3 gives the full variable domain: DVKVTQSSRYLVKRTGEKVFLECVQDMDHENMFWYRQDPGLGLRLIYFSYDVKMKEKGDIPEGYSVSREKKERFSLILESASTNQTSMYLCASLTSGRAWGNEQFFGPGTRLTVL.

The chain uses TRBV29-1 and TRBJ2-4; tentative D call: TRBD1 (5 bases). The germline V gene has CDR1 SQVTM and CDR2 ANQGSEA. This CDR3 is 12 amino acids long. V was clipped by 4 bases and J by 5 bases, with 9 bases between them. CDR3 residues: CSVGSGQNIQYF. DNA of the CDR3: TGCAGCGTTGGGTCAGGGCAAAACATTCAGTACTTC.

The chain combines TRBV30 with TRBJ1-2; 9 nucleotides match TRBD1. The germline CDR1 and CDR2 sequences are GTSNPN and SVGIG (reference sequence). The CDR3 runs to 16 residues. Germline trimming cut 2 bases from V and 5 bases from J; bases unmatched to any gene: 12. The CDR3 spells CAWSRYPGQGSYGYTF. The CDR3, as DNA: TGTGCCTGGAGTCGCTACCCGGGACAGGGTTCGTATGGCTACACCTTC.

The J gene is TRBJ1-2, the V gene TRBV5-1; D remains unclear. V was shortened by 4 bases and J by 5 bases, with 15 bases between the two germline ends. Germline CDR1 is SGHRS and CDR2 is YFSETQ. CDR3 size: 14 residues. CDR3: CASSRQLGEYGYTF. CDR3 sequence (DNA): TGCGCCAGCAGCCGTCAGCTTGGAGAATATGGCTACACCTTC.

The CDR3 DNA sequence: TGTGCCAGCAAAAGACTTGCAACTAATGAAAAACTGTTTTTT. Translating gives CASKRLATNEKLFF. The chain carries TRBV6-5 and TRBJ1-4; D not certain. Trimming removed 7 bases from V and 0 bases from J, with 9 bases in between. The germline V gene has CDR1 MNHEY and CDR2 SVGAGI. The CDR3 runs to 14 residues.

The chain couples TRBV7-2 to TRBJ2-3; 8 bases are a match to TRBD2. The J segment lost 8 bases and the V segment lost 1 base, leaving 8 bases of the junction unmatched. The CDR3 sequence is 15 residues long. The germline gives CDR1 SGHTA, CDR2 FQGNSA. The CDR3: CASSLEGTSGLTQYF. In DNA, the CDR3 is TGTGCCAGCAGCTTAGAAGGTACTAGCGGACTTACGCAGTATTTT. The variable domain in full, with the rest retrieved from reference TRBV7-2 and TRBJ2-3, is GAGVSQSPSNKVTEKGKDVELRCDPISGHTALYWYRQSLGQGLEFLIYFQGNSAPDKSGLPSDRFSAERTGGSVSTLTIQRTQQEDSAVYLCASSLEGTSGLTQYFGPGTRLTVL.

The gene calls are TRBV19 and TRBJ1-5; 7 positions match TRBD1. V lost 4 bases to trimming and J lost 0 bases; unmatched junction nucleotides: 3. This CDR3 spans 15 amino acids. Germline V CDR1 and CDR2: LNHDA, SQIVND (reference sequence). The CDR3 spells CASSTYRGSNQPQHF. CDR3 sequence (DNA): TGTGCCAGTAGTACATACAGGGGTAGCAATCAGCCCCAGCATTTT.

V usage is TRBV4-1 and J usage is TRBJ2-6, with D tentatively TRBD1 (6 bases). The germline CDR1 and CDR2 sequences are MGHRA and YSYEKL. The V and J ends lost 3 bases and 0 bases respectively, with 12 bases between them. CDR3 size: 17 residues. CDR3 nucleotides: TGCGCCAGCAGCCAGAGACAGGATTTCTCTGGGGCCAACGTCCTGACTTTC. Residues: CASSQRQDFSGANVLTF.

The J gene is TRBJ1-2, the V gene TRBV5-5, with D perhaps TRBD1 (5 bases). Germline values: CDR1 SGHKS, CDR2 YYEKEE (reference sequence). The CDR3 consists of 15 residues. The V and J ends lost 1 base and 6 bases respectively, with 16 bases between them. In DNA form, the CDR3 reads TGTGCCAGCAGCTTGAGGCAGGGATCCTTCAATGGCTACACCTTC. Encoded protein: CASSLRQGSFNGYTF.

The CDR3: CASSQDSQETQYF. The DNA for the CDR3 is TGCGCCAGCAGCCAAGACAGCCAAGAGACCCAGTACTTC. The chain couples TRBV4-3 to TRBJ2-5; D is ambiguous. Trimming pared 0 bases from V and 1 base from J, leaving 3 bases between. CDR1 LGHNA and CDR2 YSLEER come from the germline V gene. This CDR3 spans 13 amino acids.

The chain employs TRBV6-5 and TRBJ2-5; D call uncertain. Germline lookup yields CDR1 MNHEY and CDR2 SVGAGI. The ends were cut back, 2 bases at V and 3 bases at J, with 10 bases in the middle. There are 14 residues in the CDR3. The CDR3 spells CASSYVRQEETQYF. The CDR3 nucleotides are TGTGCCAGCAGTTACGTACGGCAGGAAGAGACCCAGTACTTC.